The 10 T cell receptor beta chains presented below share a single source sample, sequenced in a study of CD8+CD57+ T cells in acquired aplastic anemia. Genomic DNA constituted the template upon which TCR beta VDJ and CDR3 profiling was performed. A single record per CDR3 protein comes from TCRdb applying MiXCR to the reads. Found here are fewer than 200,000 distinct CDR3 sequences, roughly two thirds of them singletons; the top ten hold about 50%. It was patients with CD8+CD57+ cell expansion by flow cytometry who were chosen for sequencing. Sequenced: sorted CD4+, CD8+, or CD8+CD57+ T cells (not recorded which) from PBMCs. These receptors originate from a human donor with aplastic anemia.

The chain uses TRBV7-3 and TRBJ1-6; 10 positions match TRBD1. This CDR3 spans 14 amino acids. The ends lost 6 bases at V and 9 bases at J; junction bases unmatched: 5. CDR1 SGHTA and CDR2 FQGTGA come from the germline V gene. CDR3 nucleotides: TGTGCCAGCAGAGGACAGGGGGTGGGTTCACCCCTCCACTTT. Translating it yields CASRGQGVGSPLHF.

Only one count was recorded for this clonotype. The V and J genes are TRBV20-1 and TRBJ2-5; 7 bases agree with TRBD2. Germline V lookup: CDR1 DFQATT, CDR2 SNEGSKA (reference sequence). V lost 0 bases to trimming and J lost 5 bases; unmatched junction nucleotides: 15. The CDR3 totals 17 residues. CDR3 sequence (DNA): TGCAGTGCTAGAGATCTCCGACTAGCTGGGGAAAGGGAGACCCAGTACTTC. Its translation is CSARDLRLAGERETQYF.

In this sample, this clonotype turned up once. CDR3 DNA sequence: TGCGCCAGCCCGGGACTAGTAAGCTCACGCTACGAGCAGTACGTC. Protein sequence: CASPGLVSSRYEQYV. This chain joins TRBV5-1 and TRBJ2-7; 8 positions agree with TRBD2. Germline CDR1 SGHRS, CDR2 YFSETQ. V lost 7 bases, J lost 3 bases, and 12 bases stayed unmatched. The CDR3 sequence is 15 residues long.

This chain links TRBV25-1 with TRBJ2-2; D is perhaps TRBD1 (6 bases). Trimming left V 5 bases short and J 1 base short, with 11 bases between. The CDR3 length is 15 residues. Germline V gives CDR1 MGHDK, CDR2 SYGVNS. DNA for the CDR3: TGTGCCAGCAGTAAAATGGACAGGAACACCGGGGAGCTGTTTTTT. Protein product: CASSKMDRNTGELFF.

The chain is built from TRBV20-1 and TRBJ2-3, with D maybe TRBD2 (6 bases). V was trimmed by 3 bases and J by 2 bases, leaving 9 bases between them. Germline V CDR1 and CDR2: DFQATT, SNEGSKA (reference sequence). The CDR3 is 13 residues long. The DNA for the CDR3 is TGCAGTGCTAGCGGGGGACCCACAGATACGCAGTATTTT. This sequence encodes CSASGGPTDTQYF.

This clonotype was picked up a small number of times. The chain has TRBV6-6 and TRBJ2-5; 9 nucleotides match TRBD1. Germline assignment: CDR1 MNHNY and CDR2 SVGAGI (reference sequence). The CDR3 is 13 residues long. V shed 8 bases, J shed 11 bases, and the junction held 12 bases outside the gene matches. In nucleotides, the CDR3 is TGTGCCAGCGGGGGGACAGGGCGCTTGGCACAGTACTTC. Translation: CASGGTGRLAQYF.

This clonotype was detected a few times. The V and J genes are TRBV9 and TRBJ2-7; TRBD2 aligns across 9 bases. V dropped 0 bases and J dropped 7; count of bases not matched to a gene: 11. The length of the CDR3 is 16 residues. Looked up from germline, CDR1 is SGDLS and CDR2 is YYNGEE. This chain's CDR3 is CASSVGSSGRNIEQYF. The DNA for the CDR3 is TGTGCCAGCAGCGTAGGTTCGAGCGGGAGGAACATAGAGCAGTACTTC.

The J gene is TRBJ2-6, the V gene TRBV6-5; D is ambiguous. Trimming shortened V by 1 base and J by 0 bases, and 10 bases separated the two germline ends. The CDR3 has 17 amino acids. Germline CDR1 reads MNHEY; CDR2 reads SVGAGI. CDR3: CASSYFDLRSGANVLTF. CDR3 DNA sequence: TGTGCCAGCAGTTACTTCGACCTCCGCTCTGGGGCCAACGTCCTGACTTTC.

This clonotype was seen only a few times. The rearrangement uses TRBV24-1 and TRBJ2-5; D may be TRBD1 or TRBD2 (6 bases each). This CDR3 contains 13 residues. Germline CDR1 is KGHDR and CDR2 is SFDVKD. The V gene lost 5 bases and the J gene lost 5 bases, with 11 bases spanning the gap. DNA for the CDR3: TGTGCCACCAGTGGGGGGGCGTGGGAGACCCAGTACTTC. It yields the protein CATSGGAWETQYF.

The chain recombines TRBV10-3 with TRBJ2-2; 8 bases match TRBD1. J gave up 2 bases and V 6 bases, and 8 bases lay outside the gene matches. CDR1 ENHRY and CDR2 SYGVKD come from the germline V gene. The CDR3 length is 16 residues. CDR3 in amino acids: CAIRDSGTGNTGELFF. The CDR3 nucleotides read TGTGCCATCAGGGATTCCGGGACAGGTAACACCGGGGAGCTGTTTTTT.